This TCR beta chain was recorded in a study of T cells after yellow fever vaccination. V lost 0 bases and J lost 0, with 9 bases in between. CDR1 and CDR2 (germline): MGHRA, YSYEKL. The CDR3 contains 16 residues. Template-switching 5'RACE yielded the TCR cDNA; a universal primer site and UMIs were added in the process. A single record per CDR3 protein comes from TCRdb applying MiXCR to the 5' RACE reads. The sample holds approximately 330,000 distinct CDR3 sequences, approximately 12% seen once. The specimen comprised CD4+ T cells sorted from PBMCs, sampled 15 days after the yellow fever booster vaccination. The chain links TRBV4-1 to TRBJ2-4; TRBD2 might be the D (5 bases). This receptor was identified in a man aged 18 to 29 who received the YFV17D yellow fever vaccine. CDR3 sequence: CASSQDLALAKNIQYF. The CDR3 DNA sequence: TGCGCCAGCAGCCAAGATCTAGCTTTAGCCAAAAACATTCAGTACTTC.